These 13 T cell receptor beta chains were sequenced from one sample in a study of a mutant IDH1 vaccine in newly diagnosed glioma. Sequencing used immunoSEQ multiplex PCR; TCRdb keeps in-frame clones, though not all of them. Of 75,000 to 80,000 clones listed, roughly 91% are singletons. The antigens these receptors bind are not known. The time point here: week 5, during vaccination. Vaccination comprised doses that each held 300 ug of mutant IDH1 20-mer peptide, plus topical imiquimod. The sample here was PBMCs, taken from a glioma patient whose treatment included an IDH1 peptide vaccine. These receptors all stem from a woman aged 45-60 years with glioma.

J is TRBJ2-5 and V is TRBV7-9; 9 positions agree with TRBD1. The CDR3 totals 16 residues. After removal of 5 bases from V and 4 bases from J, the junction contained 11 bases not matched to a gene. The germline gives CDR1 SEHNR, CDR2 FQNEAQ (reference sequence). CDR3: CASSPQGQGVGETQYF. In DNA, the CDR3 is TGTGCCAGCAGCCCCCAGGGACAGGGTGTCGGAGAGACCCAGTACTTC.

This chain links TRBV4-1 with TRBJ1-3; tentatively, D is TRBD1 (5 bases). The V gene lost 0 bases and the J gene lost 7 bases, with 10 bases spanning the gap. CDR3 length: 14 residues. CDR1 MGHRA and CDR2 YSYEKL come from the germline V gene. CDR3: CASSQDPGFNTIYF. The CDR3 DNA follows: TGCGCCAGCAGCCAAGATCCAGGGTTCAACACCATATATTTT.

This chain uses TRBV29-1 with TRBJ2-7; 16 bases line up with TRBD2. The CDR3 contains 14 residues. J lost 7 bases, V lost 6 bases, and 6 bases had no gene match. Germline assignment: CDR1 SQVTM and CDR2 ANQGSEA. CDR3 protein: CSVGTSGRAVEQYF. The CDR3 bases are TGCAGCGTGGGGACTAGCGGGAGGGCGGTTGAGCAGTACTTC.

The V and J genes are TRBV29-1 and TRBJ2-7; 8 bases line up with TRBD2. This CDR3 contains 13 residues. The trim removed 6 bases at V and 2 bases at J, leaving 6 bases unmatched. The V gene's germline CDR1 is SQVTM and CDR2 ANQGSEA. Written as DNA, the CDR3 is TGCAGCGTCACGGGACTAGGAGCCTACGAGCAGTACTTC. Encoded protein: CSVTGLGAYEQYF.

V and J are TRBV11-3 and TRBJ2-1, with D unresolved. This CDR3 contains 13 residues. The germline V and J ends were trimmed by 6 bases and 7 bases, with 13 bases remaining between them. The germline gives CDR1 SGHNT, CDR2 YENEEA. This CDR3 reads CASSSPGENEQFF. Here the CDR3 DNA reads TGTGCCAGCAGTTCCCCTGGAGAGAATGAGCAGTTCTTC.

The rearrangement joins TRBV6-1 to TRBJ2-5; D is possibly TRBD1 (5 bases). The CDR3 sequence is 13 residues long. V was cut by 7 bases and J by 4 bases, with 13 bases left in between. Per the germline V gene, CDR1 is MNHNS and CDR2 is SASEGT. The CDR3 coding sequence is TGTGCCAGCACCCCTCAGGGTCGAGAGACCCAGTACTTC. Translated, it gives CASTPQGRETQYF.

This clone was counted a single time. V gene TRBV6-6 combines with J gene TRBJ1-1; D may be TRBD1 (5 bases). The V end lost 8 bases, the J end lost 4 bases, and 17 bases lay between the germline ends. There are 14 residues in the CDR3. CDR1 is MNHNY and CDR2 is SVGAGI in the germline V gene (reference sequence). This CDR3 reads CASLDSQRGTEAFF. Here the CDR3 DNA reads TGTGCCAGCCTCGACAGCCAACGCGGCACTGAAGCTTTCTTT.

V is TRBV19 and J is TRBJ1-2; D gene ambiguous. CDR3 length: 15 amino acids. Between the trimmed V and J ends, which lost 4 bases and 0 bases, there was a span of 12 bases. The germline V gene has CDR1 LNHDA and CDR2 SQIVND (reference sequence). The CDR3 DNA reads as TGTGCCAGTAGTACCCCGTACAGCACTAACTATGGCTACACCTTC. Residues: CASSTPYSTNYGYTF.

The chain joins TRBV7-8 to TRBJ2-5, with a possible D match to TRBD2 (5 bases). Trimming left V 5 bases short and J 5 bases short, with 18 bases between. The CDR3 spans 15 residues. Germline V lookup: CDR1 SGHVS, CDR2 FQNEAQ. This CDR3 is CASSPQPGLGETQYF. The CDR3 DNA reads TGTGCCAGCAGCCCCCAACCGGGGTTAGGGGAGACCCAGTACTTC.

V and J are TRBV20-1 and TRBJ1-1; the D gene is possibly TRBD1 (6 bases). From germline, CDR1 is DFQATT and CDR2 SNEGSKA (reference sequence). The CDR3 covers 11 residues. Between the trimmed V and J ends, which lost 3 bases and 11 bases, there was a span of 13 bases. In DNA form, the CDR3 reads TGCAGTGCTAGGACAGGCCTCGGGGCTTTCTTT. Translating gives CSARTGLGAFF.

The V call is TRBV19, the J call TRBJ2-4; D gene uncertain. The germline CDR1 and CDR2 sequences are LNHDA and SQIVND (reference sequence). V lost 3 bases and J lost 6, with 6 bases in between. This CDR3 is built from 12 residues. The CDR3 reads CASSIWGNIQYF. The CDR3 bases are TGTGCCAGTAGTATCTGGGGAAACATTCAGTACTTC.

V usage is TRBV28 and J usage is TRBJ2-1, with 7 bases matching TRBD2. Germline V gene lookup returns CDR1 MDHEN and CDR2 SYDVKM. The CDR3 totals 15 residues. V lost 6 bases, J lost 0 bases, and 5 bases stayed unmatched. The CDR3 is CASSLAGSSYNEQFF. DNA for the CDR3: TGTGCCAGCAGCTTAGCGGGTAGCTCCTACAATGAGCAGTTCTTC.

The rearrangement uses TRBV9 and TRBJ1-4; 9 positions agree with TRBD1. Germline CDR1 reads SGDLS; CDR2 reads YYNGEE. CDR3 length equals 16 residues. V was pared by 0 bases and J by 5 bases, with 5 bases of the junction left unmatched. CDR3 DNA sequence: TGTGCCAGCAGCGTAGGCCCGGGACAGGGAAATGAAAAACTGTTTTTT. The encoded protein is CASSVGPGQGNEKLFF.